These 4 T cell receptor beta chains were all obtained from the same sample, sequenced in a study of CD8+ T cells in alopecia areata. Extracted from the samples, RNA was reverse transcribed into cDNA to serve as the sequencing template. Some clones are missing from TCRdb's copy, which holds only in-frame ones; the method was immunoSEQ multiplex PCR. Of over 150,000 clones in the sample, roughly 56% were seen once. What was sequenced was CD8+ T cells sorted from blood. Receptors originate from a human donor in good health.

The chain employs TRBV19 and TRBJ2-5, with TRBD2 matching 10 bases. The CDR3 runs 16 residues. Germline V lookup: CDR1 LNHDA, CDR2 SQIVND (reference sequence). The J segment lost 7 bases and the V segment lost 3 bases, leaving 11 bases of the junction unmatched. The CDR3, as DNA: TGTGCCAGTAGTATTGTCCCTCACGAGCGGGGGGGGACCCAGTACTTC. Its protein product is CASSIVPHERGGTQYF.

This chain connects TRBV6-1 to TRBJ1-2, with D maybe TRBD1 (6 bases). V was trimmed by 1 base and J by 4 bases, leaving 19 bases between them. Germline values: CDR1 MNHNS, CDR2 SASEGT. This CDR3 region has 17 residues. Here the CDR3 DNA reads TGTGCCAGCAGTGAAGGAGCGGCGGGGGCGTCCCCCTATGGCTACACCTTC. This translates into CASSEGAAGASPYGYTF.

V usage is TRBV7-2 and J usage is TRBJ1-1; D uncertain. The length of the CDR3 is 13 residues. CDR1 is SGHTA and CDR2 is FQGNSA in the germline V gene. Trimming stripped 5 bases from V and 7 bases from J, with 14 bases between. The CDR3 spells CASSRMSSGEAFF. CDR3 DNA: TGTGCCAGCAGCCGAATGTCTTCCGGTGAAGCTTTCTTT.

Notes on this clone: Other DNA sequences from this sample encode an identical CDR3 as well. The rearrangement joins TRBV30 to TRBJ1-5, with D unclear. Germline V gene lookup returns CDR1 GTSNPN and CDR2 SVGIG (reference sequence). The CDR3 sequence is 13 residues long. The V and J ends lost 0 bases and 1 base respectively, with 4 bases between them. The CDR3 nucleotides read TGTGCCTGGAGTGTACAAAGCAATCAGCCCCAGCATTTT. Translating it yields CAWSVQSNQPQHF.